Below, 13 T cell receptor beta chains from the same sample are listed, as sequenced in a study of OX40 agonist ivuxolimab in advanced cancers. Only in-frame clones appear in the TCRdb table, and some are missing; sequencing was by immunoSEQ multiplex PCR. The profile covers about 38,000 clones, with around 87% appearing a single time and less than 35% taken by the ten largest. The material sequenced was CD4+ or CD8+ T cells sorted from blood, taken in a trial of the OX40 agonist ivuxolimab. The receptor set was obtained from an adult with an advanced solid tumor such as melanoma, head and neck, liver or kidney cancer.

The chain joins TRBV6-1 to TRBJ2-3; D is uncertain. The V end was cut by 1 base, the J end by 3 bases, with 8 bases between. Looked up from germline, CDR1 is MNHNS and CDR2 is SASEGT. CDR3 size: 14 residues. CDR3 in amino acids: CASSEGAGTDTQYF. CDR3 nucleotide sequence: TGTGCCAGCAGTGAAGGGGCAGGTACAGATACGCAGTATTTT.

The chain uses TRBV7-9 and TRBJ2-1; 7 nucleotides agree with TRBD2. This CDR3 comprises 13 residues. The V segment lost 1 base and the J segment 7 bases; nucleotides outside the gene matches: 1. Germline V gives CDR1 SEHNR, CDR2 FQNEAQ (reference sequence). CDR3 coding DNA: TGTGCCAGCAGCTTAGTGGGGGGGAATGAGCAGTTCTTC. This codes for CASSLVGGNEQFF.

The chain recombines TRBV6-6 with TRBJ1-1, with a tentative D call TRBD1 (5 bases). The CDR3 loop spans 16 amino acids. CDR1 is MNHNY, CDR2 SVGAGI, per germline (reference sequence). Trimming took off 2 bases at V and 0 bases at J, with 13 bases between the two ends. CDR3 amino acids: CASSYAAGYMNTEAFF. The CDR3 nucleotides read TGTGCCAGCAGTTACGCGGCAGGGTATATGAACACTGAAGCTTTCTTT.

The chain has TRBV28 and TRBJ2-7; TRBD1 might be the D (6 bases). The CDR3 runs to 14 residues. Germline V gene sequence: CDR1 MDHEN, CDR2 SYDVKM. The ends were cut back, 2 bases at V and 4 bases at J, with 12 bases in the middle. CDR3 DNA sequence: TGTGCCAGCAGTTTAGGGCAGGGGAAATACGAGCAGTACTTC. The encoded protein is CASSLGQGKYEQYF.

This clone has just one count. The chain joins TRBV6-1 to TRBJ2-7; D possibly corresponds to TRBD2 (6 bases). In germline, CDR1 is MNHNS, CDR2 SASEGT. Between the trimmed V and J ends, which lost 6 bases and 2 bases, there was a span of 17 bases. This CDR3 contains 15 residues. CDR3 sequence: CASSAGQAGPYEQYF. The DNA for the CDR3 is TGTGCCAGCAGCGCCGGGCAGGCGGGACCCTACGAGCAGTACTTC.

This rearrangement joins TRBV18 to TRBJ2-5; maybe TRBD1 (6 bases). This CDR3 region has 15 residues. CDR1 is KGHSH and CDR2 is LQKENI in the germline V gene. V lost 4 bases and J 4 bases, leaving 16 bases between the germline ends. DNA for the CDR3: TGTGCCAGCTCACGACTTACACAGGGTGCAGAGACCCAGTACTTC. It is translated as CASSRLTQGAETQYF.

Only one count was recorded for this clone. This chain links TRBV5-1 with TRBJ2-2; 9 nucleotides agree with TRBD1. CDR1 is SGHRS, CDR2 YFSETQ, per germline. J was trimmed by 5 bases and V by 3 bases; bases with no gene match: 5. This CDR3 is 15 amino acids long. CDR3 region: CASSSGTGWTGELFF. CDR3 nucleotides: TGCGCCAGCAGCTCGGGGACAGGGTGGACCGGGGAGCTGTTTTTT.

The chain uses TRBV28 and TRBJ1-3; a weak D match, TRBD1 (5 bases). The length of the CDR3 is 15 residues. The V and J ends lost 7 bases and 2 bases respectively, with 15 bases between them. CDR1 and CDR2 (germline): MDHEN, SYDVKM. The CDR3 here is CASTRAGAAGNTIYF. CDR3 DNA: TGTGCCAGCACCCGCGCCGGGGCGGCTGGAAACACCATATATTTT.

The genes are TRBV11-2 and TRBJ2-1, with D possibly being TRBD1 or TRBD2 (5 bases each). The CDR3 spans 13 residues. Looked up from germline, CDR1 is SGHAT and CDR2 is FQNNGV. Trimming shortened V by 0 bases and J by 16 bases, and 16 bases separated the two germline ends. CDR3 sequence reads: CASSLDPRGRFFF. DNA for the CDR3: TGTGCCAGCAGCTTAGATCCACGGGGACGATTTTTCTTC.

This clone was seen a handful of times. The CDR3, as DNA: TGTGCCAGCAGTCCGCCCGGGTTCTTGACAGGTCGTGGCTACACCTTC. Its protein product is CASSPPGFLTGRGYTF. The chain recombines TRBV28 with TRBJ1-2; D perhaps matches TRBD1 (6 bases). The germline V gene encodes CDR1 MDHEN and CDR2 SYDVKM. Trimming removed 5 bases from V and 7 bases from J, with 23 bases in between. The CDR3 is made up of 16 amino acids.

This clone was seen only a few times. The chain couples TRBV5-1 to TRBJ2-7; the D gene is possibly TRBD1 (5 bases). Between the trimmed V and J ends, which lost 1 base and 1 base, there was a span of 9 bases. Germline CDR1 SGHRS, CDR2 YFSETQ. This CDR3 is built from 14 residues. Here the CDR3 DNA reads TGCGCCAGCAGCTTGCAGGGAATATCCTACGAGCAGTACTTC. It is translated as CASSLQGISYEQYF.

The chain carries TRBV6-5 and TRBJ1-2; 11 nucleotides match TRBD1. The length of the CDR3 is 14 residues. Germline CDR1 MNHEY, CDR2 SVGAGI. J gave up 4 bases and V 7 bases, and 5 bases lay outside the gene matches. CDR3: CASTPGTGGYGYTF. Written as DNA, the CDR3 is TGTGCCAGCACCCCTGGGACAGGGGGCTATGGCTACACCTTC.

The CDR3 sequence is CASSWGTSGRETQYF. CDR3 sequence (DNA): TGTGCCAGCAGCTGGGGGACTAGCGGGAGAGAGACCCAGTACTTC. The rearrangement uses TRBV7-6 and TRBJ2-5; 14 nucleotides line up with TRBD2. The CDR3 is 15 amino acids. V gave up 4 bases and J gave up 4 bases; unmatched junction bases: 2. Germline loops: CDR1 SGHVS, CDR2 FNYEAQ.